One and the same sample provided the 21 T cell receptor beta chains below, sequenced in a study of identical twins. Each CDR3 protein gets one entry after TCRdb re-called the 5' RACE reads with MiXCR. Of around 230,000 distinct CDR3 sequences in the sample, 6% to 7% were seen once. These data also formed part of another study, on T cells expressing NK-cell markers.

The sample comprised CD8+ T cells sorted from blood. The receptors come from a woman aged 18-29 years in good health.

This chain uses TRBV19 with TRBJ2-3; TRBD2 might be the D (6 bases). Germline assignment: CDR1 LNHDA and CDR2 SQIVND (reference sequence). This CDR3 comprises 14 residues. Trimming cost V 3 bases and J 4 bases, with 11 bases left between them. The CDR3 region is CASSITSRADTQYF. Here the CDR3 DNA reads TGTGCCAGTAGTATCACTAGCAGGGCAGATACGCAGTATTTT.

This clonotype was seen many times. The chain has TRBV29-1 and TRBJ2-7, with a possible D match to TRBD2 (5 bases). The V and J ends lost 3 bases and 2 bases respectively, with 11 bases between them. The CDR3 sequence is 13 residues long. In germline, CDR1 is SQVTM, CDR2 ANQGSEA. This chain's CDR3 is CSVERDTPYEQYF. As DNA, the CDR3 is TGCAGCGTTGAGAGGGATACTCCCTACGAGCAGTACTTC.

The chain links TRBV7-2 to TRBJ2-1; unclear D gene. This CDR3 spans 11 amino acids. V dropped 6 bases and J dropped 6 bases, with 6 bases sitting between them. Germline V gene lookup returns CDR1 SGHTA and CDR2 FQGNSA. The chain's CDR3 is CASRTGNEQFF. The CDR3 bases are TGTGCCAGCAGGACCGGCAATGAGCAGTTCTTC.

This clonotype occurred many times. The gene calls are TRBV9 and TRBJ1-2; D uncertain. Trimming took off 2 bases at V and 0 bases at J, with 8 bases between the two ends. The CDR3 loop spans 14 amino acids. Looked up from germline, CDR1 is SGDLS and CDR2 is YYNGEE. CDR3 nucleotides: TGTGCCAGCAGCGTCGCCGGGACTAACTATGGCTACACCTTC. Its protein is CASSVAGTNYGYTF.

This chain joins TRBV12-3 or TRBV12-4 and TRBJ1-3; D not resolved. This CDR3 is 13 amino acids long. V was trimmed by 2 bases and J by 7 bases, leaving 9 bases between them. CDR3: CASSLPLGNTIYF. DNA for the CDR3: TGTGCCAGCAGTTTACCCTTGGGCAACACCATATATTTT.

This clonotype appeared a few times. The chain recombines TRBV19 with TRBJ2-1, with TRBD2 matching 11 bases. Germline V lookup: CDR1 LNHDA, CDR2 SQIVND (reference sequence). This CDR3 spans 15 amino acids. V gave up 7 bases and J gave up 7 bases; unmatched junction bases: 9. CDR3 bases: TGTGCCAGTACCATTAGCGGGGGGGCCTGGAATGAGCAGTTCTTC. Amino acid sequence: CASTISGGAWNEQFF.

The chain combines TRBV5-5 with TRBJ1-1; a weak D match, TRBD1 (5 bases). From germline, CDR1 is SGHKS and CDR2 YYEKEE (reference sequence). V lost 2 bases and J lost 2, with 7 bases in between. CDR3 length equals 13 residues. In DNA form, the CDR3 reads TGTGCCAGCAGCTTCTGGGACAACACTGAAGCTTTCTTT. It codes for CASSFWDNTEAFF. The full variable domain, rest sourced from reference TRBV5-5 and TRBJ1-1, is DAGVTQSPTHLIKTRGQQVTLRCSPISGHKSVSWYQQVLGQGPQFIFQYYEKEERGRGNFPDRFSARQFPNYSSELNVNALLLGDSALYLCASSFWDNTEAFFGQGTRLTVV.

This clonotype was picked up many times. CDR3 sequence reads: CASRPSSGLYTGELFF. CDR3 bases: TGCGCCAGCAGACCATCCTCGGGACTGTACACCGGGGAGCTGTTTTTT. The chain combines TRBV5-1 with TRBJ2-2; the D gene is possibly TRBD2 (6 bases). This CDR3 region has 16 residues. V was cut by 5 bases and J by 3 bases, with 17 bases left in between. Germline CDR1 is SGHRS and CDR2 is YFSETQ.

The sample holds many counts of this clonotype. The chain joins TRBV15 to TRBJ1-1; the match to TRBD1 covers 10 bases. Germline loops: CDR1 LNHNV, CDR2 YYDKDF (reference sequence). The CDR3 is made up of 12 amino acids. Trimming took 8 bases from V and 5 from J; bases not matched to a gene: 2. Written as DNA, the CDR3 is TGTGCCACCGGGGACAGGGGAACTGAAGCTTTCTTT. Translated: CATGDRGTEAFF.

This clonotype was seen more than once but under ten times. The V and J genes are TRBV6-1 and TRBJ1-2; 7 bases map to TRBD1. CDR1 is MNHNS, CDR2 SASEGT, per germline. V shed 6 bases, J shed 6 bases, and the junction held 10 bases outside the gene matches. The CDR3 has 14 amino acids. This CDR3 is CASSPTTGMNGYTF. The CDR3 nucleotides are TGTGCCAGCAGCCCTACGACAGGGATGAATGGCTACACCTTC.

This clonotype was counted at least ten times. The chain carries TRBV9 and TRBJ2-1, with 7 nucleotides matching TRBD2. The J segment lost 4 bases and the V segment lost 2 bases, leaving 6 bases of the junction unmatched. Germline values: CDR1 SGDLS, CDR2 YYNGEE. The CDR3 covers 15 residues. CDR3 residues: CASSVTSVKYNEQFF. In DNA, the CDR3 is TGTGCCAGCAGCGTCACTAGCGTTAAGTACAATGAGCAGTTCTTC.

This chain connects TRBV18 to TRBJ2-7, with D maybe TRBD2 (5 bases). CDR1 KGHSH and CDR2 LQKENI come from the germline V gene. Trimming pared 2 bases from V and 4 bases from J, leaving 12 bases between. The CDR3 spans 14 residues. The CDR3 reads CASSPLMREYEQYF. The CDR3 DNA reads as TGTGCCAGCTCACCATTAATGAGGGAGTACGAGCAGTACTTC. Full variable domain (missing parts from reference TRBV18 and TRBJ2-7): NAGVMQNPRHLVRRRGQEARLRCSPMKGHSHVYWYRQLPEEGLKFMVYLQKENIIDESGMPKERFSAEFPKEGPSILRIQQVVRGDSAAYFCASSPLMREYEQYFGPGTRLTVT.

This clonotype was observed at least ten times. This chain links TRBV7-9 with TRBJ2-7; 8 positions match TRBD2. This CDR3 contains 15 residues. V was pared by 5 bases and J by 5 bases, with 11 bases of the junction left unmatched. Per germline, CDR1 SEHNR and CDR2 FQNEAQ (reference sequence). For the CDR3, the DNA is TGTGCCAGCAGCCCGAGGACTAGCACCGGGAACGAGCAGTACTTC. Protein product: CASSPRTSTGNEQYF.

This sequence joins TRBV11-2 and TRBJ2-5, with D possibly matching TRBD1 (5 bases). CDR3 size: 15 residues. Germline CDR1 reads SGHAT; CDR2 reads FQNNGV. V was pared by 0 bases and J by 7 bases, with 15 bases between. CDR3 DNA sequence: TGTGCCAGCAGCTTAGAGGGGCAGGGTCGGGTGACCCAGTACTTC. As protein: CASSLEGQGRVTQYF.

This clonotype was seen a handful of times. The chain has TRBV6-1 and TRBJ1-5; 7 bases match TRBD1. Germline V gene data show CDR1 as MNHNS and CDR2 as SASEGT. This CDR3 contains 16 residues. After removal of 5 bases from V and 0 bases from J, the junction contained 7 bases not matched to a gene. For the CDR3, the DNA is TGTGCCAGCAGTACGTCACAGGGGAATAGCAATCAGCCCCAGCATTTT. It yields the protein CASSTSQGNSNQPQHF.

This sequence joins TRBV29-1 and TRBJ2-7; D might be TRBD1 (6 bases). This CDR3 is built from 14 residues. Looked up from germline, CDR1 is SQVTM and CDR2 is ANQGSEA. The V end lost 6 bases, the J end lost 0 bases, and 15 bases lay between the germline ends. The CDR3 spells CSVAGTYDSYEQYF. Written as DNA, the CDR3 is TGCAGCGTCGCCGGGACATACGACTCCTACGAGCAGTACTTC.

The chain uses TRBV15 and TRBJ2-7, with 13 bases identical to TRBD2. Germline V CDR1 and CDR2: LNHNV, YYDKDF (reference sequence). This CDR3 has 18 amino acids. The V segment lost 0 bases and the J segment 4 bases; nucleotides outside the gene matches: 9. Here the CDR3 reads CATSREVSGTSGVYEQYF. CDR3 in DNA: TGTGCCACCAGCAGAGAGGTATCCGGGACTAGCGGGGTTTACGAGCAGTACTTC. Combining the CDR3 with reference TRBV15 and TRBJ2-7 gives the whole variable domain DAMVIQNPRYQVTQFGKPVTLSCSQTLNHNVMYWYQQKSSQAPKLLFHYYDKDFNNEADTPDNFQSRRPNTSFCFLDIRSPGLGDTAMYLCATSREVSGTSGVYEQYFGPGTRLTVT.

This clonotype appeared a few times. J is TRBJ2-1 and V is TRBV7-2; the D gene is possibly TRBD1 (5 bases). Germline CDR1 is SGHTA and CDR2 is FQGNSA. The CDR3 sequence is 15 residues long. Trimming took 5 bases from V and 5 from J, leaving 16 bases between them. The CDR3 here is CASSRGRGTNNEQFF. The CDR3 coding sequence is TGTGCCAGCAGCCGAGGAAGGGGAACCAACAATGAGCAGTTCTTC.

This clonotype has only a few counts. The gene calls are TRBV5-1 and TRBJ2-7, with unresolved D. The germline V and J ends were trimmed by 2 bases and 5 bases, with 5 bases remaining between them. The length of the CDR3 is 11 residues. The germline gives CDR1 SGHRS, CDR2 YFSETQ. The CDR3 DNA sequence: TGCGCCAGCAGCTTTAATGACGAGCAGTACTTC. Translated, it gives CASSFNDEQYF.

V usage is TRBV12-3 or TRBV12-4 and J usage is TRBJ1-1, with D perhaps TRBD1 (5 bases). V lost 5 bases and J lost 5, with 21 bases in between. This CDR3 has 16 residues. Written as DNA, the CDR3 is TGTGCCAGCAGTCCACACCAAGGGACGTGGATGACTGAAGCTTTCTTT. Translating gives CASSPHQGTWMTEAFF.

This clonotype occurred a few times. Mismatch with germline at one junction end may stem from a read error. The chain employs TRBV29-1 and TRBJ2-1, with unresolved D. The germline CDR1 and CDR2 sequences are SQVTM and ANQGSEA. The CDR3 consists of 15 residues. CDR3 bases: TGCAGCGGGGGAACCCCACGGTCCCTATACAATGATCAGTTCTTC. Translating it yields CSGGTPRSLYNDQFF.